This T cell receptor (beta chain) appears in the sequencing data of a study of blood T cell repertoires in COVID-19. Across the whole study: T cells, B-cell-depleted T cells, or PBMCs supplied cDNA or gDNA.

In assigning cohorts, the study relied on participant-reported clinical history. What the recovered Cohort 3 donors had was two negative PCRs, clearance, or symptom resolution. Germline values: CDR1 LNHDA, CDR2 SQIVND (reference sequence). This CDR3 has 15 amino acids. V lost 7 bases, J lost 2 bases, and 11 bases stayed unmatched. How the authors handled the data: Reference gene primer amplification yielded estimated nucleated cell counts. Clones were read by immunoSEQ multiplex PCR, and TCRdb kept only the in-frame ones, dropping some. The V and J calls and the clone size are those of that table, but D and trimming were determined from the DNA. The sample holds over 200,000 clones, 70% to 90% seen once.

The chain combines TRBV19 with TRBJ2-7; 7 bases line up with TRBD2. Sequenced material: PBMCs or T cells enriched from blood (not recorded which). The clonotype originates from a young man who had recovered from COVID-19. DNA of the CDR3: TGTGCCAGTAAATATGAGGCGCGGGGGACCTACGAGCAGTACTTC. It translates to CASKYEARGTYEQYF.